Shown below are 16 T cell receptor beta chains from a single sample sequenced in a study of T cells in Graves' hyperthyroidism and ophthalmopathy. Amplification of TCR beta CDR3 regions used RNA as the template. The study used the HTBI primer set for a first-round RT-PCR of the TCR CDR3. TCRdb reprocessed the multiplex PCR reads with MiXCR, giving one entry per CDR3 protein. The sample records about 420,000 distinct CDR3 sequences, around a sixth being singletons. The sample consisted of blood. The receptors stem from a woman in her late teens or twenties with Graves' hyperthyroidism.

Ten or more counts support this clonotype. This chain links TRBV20-1 with TRBJ2-5; 10 bases agree with TRBD2. Germline V gene lookup returns CDR1 DFQATT and CDR2 SNEGSKA (reference sequence). CDR3 size: 18 residues. Germline trimming cut 0 bases from V and 5 bases from J; bases unmatched to any gene: 15. CDR3: CSARDPGLAGVGGETQYF. In nucleotides, the CDR3 is TGCAGTGCTAGAGATCCGGGGCTAGCGGGAGTCGGGGGGGAGACCCAGTACTTC.

The chain links TRBV5-1 to TRBJ2-3; D is unresolved. Trimming shortened V by 4 bases and J by 5 bases, and 14 bases separated the two germline ends. Germline assignment: CDR1 SGHRS and CDR2 YFSETQ. The CDR3 has 14 amino acids. CDR3: CASSKDGPGDTQYF. CDR3 DNA sequence: TGCGCCAGCAGCAAGGACGGTCCCGGAGATACGCAGTATTTT.

This clonotype was counted at least ten times. This chain connects TRBV5-1 to TRBJ1-2; possible D gene TRBD1, 5 bases. CDR3 length: 14 residues. Looked up from germline, CDR1 is SGHRS and CDR2 is YFSETQ. V lost 0 bases, J lost 6 bases, and 12 bases lay in between. CDR3 sequence: CASSLDRGSNGYTF. CDR3 DNA sequence: TGCGCCAGCAGCTTGGACCGGGGGAGCAATGGCTACACCTTC.

The V and J genes are TRBV6-5 and TRBJ2-4, with D tentatively TRBD2 (5 bases). The V end lost 2 bases, the J end lost 8 bases, and 13 bases lay between the germline ends. The germline gives CDR1 MNHEY, CDR2 SVGAGI. The CDR3 extends over 14 amino acids. DNA of the CDR3: TGTGCCAGCAGTTACCCCGGGAATCGGGACATTCAGTACTTC. It specifies CASSYPGNRDIQYF.

This clonotype came up a few times. The chain couples TRBV20-1 to TRBJ2-3; TRBD2 matches at 10 bases. The V and J ends lost 6 bases and 5 bases, in that order; junction bases with no gene match: 2. The length of the CDR3 is 12 residues. CDR1 and CDR2 from the germline V gene are DFQATT and SNEGSKA (reference sequence). The CDR3 sequence is CSAPSGGDTQYF. CDR3 in DNA: TGCAGTGCGCCTAGCGGGGGAGATACGCAGTATTTT.

This clonotype was observed a few times. The V call is TRBV18, the J call TRBJ2-1; 7 positions agree with TRBD1. V lost 4 bases, J lost 9 bases, and 12 bases stayed unmatched. The CDR3 has 15 amino acids. The germline gives CDR1 KGHSH, CDR2 LQKENI. CDR3 protein: CASSRGVQGTAEQFF. The DNA of the CDR3 is TGTGCCAGCTCACGAGGAGTACAGGGGACAGCTGAGCAGTTCTTC.

The chain couples TRBV6-5 to TRBJ2-2; unclear D gene. Germline-derived CDR1 and CDR2 are MNHEY and SVGAGI. Trimming left V 0 bases short and J 1 base short, with 9 bases between. This CDR3 is 16 amino acids long. CDR3 coding DNA: TGTGCCAGCAGTTACTCCGGTAGGAAGAACACCGGGGAGCTGTTTTTT. Residues: CASSYSGRKNTGELFF.

This rearrangement joins TRBV27 to TRBJ1-4; 8 bases match TRBD1. The CDR3 runs 15 residues. J was trimmed by 8 bases and V by 5 bases; bases with no gene match: 10. Germline V gives CDR1 MNHEY, CDR2 SMNVEV (reference sequence). The CDR3: CASSPRTGPLEKLFF. The CDR3 DNA sequence: TGTGCCAGCAGTCCCAGGACAGGGCCCCTAGAAAAACTGTTTTTT.

This clonotype came up many times. This chain connects TRBV18 to TRBJ1-2, with D possibly being TRBD1 (5 bases). Trimming shortened V by 2 bases and J by 0 bases, and 10 bases separated the two germline ends. CDR3 length: 15 amino acids. The germline V gene has CDR1 KGHSH and CDR2 LQKENI. CDR3 nucleotide sequence: TGTGCCAGCTCACCAAAAGGGGACGCTAACTATGGCTACACCTTC. Its translation: CASSPKGDANYGYTF.

This clonotype was observed many times. The V and J genes are TRBV20-1 and TRBJ2-7; 8 bases agree with TRBD2. V shed 6 bases and J 4 bases; nucleotides not matched to a gene: 8. The CDR3 has 13 residues. The germline CDR1 and CDR2 sequences are DFQATT and SNEGSKA (reference sequence). The CDR3 DNA reads TGCAGTGCGGCGAGCGGGAGTTTTTACGAGCAGTACTTC. It codes for CSAASGSFYEQYF.

This clonotype has more than one count but fewer than ten. The rearrangement uses TRBV15 and TRBJ2-1; D tentatively fits TRBD1 or TRBD2 (5 bases each). V lost 4 bases and J 9 bases, leaving 13 bases between the germline ends. Per germline, CDR1 LNHNV and CDR2 YYDKDF (reference sequence). This CDR3 comprises 13 residues. The DNA for the CDR3 is TGTGCCACCAGCACTTTTCCGGGGACTGAGCAGTTCTTC. It encodes CATSTFPGTEQFF. Full variable domain (outside the CDR3, taken from reference TRBV15 and TRBJ2-1): DAMVIQNPRYQVTQFGKPVTLSCSQTLNHNVMYWYQQKSSQAPKLLFHYYDKDFNNEADTPDNFQSRRPNTSFCFLDIRSPGLGDTAMYLCATSTFPGTEQFFGPGTRLTVL.

This clonotype was observed a few times. V and J are TRBV24-1 and TRBJ2-3; 14 bases fit TRBD2. Trimming at V came to 7 bases and at J to 9 bases, leaving 2 bases not matched to a gene. Germline-derived CDR1 and CDR2 are KGHDR and SFDVKD. This CDR3 is 13 amino acids long. The CDR3 sequence is CATRGTSGGTQYF. CDR3 in DNA: TGTGCCACCAGGGGGACTAGCGGGGGAACGCAGTATTTT.

This clonotype was recorded at least ten times. The genes are TRBV13 and TRBJ2-1, with unresolved D. Germline V lookup: CDR1 PRHDT, CDR2 FYEKMQ (reference sequence). Trimming took off 0 bases at V and 2 bases at J, with 11 bases between the two ends. This CDR3 has 16 amino acids. The CDR3 sequence is CASSLGPAVPYNEQFF. DNA for the CDR3: TGTGCCAGCAGCTTAGGGCCGGCAGTCCCCTACAATGAGCAGTTCTTC.

The chain uses TRBV19 and TRBJ2-1, with 14 bases identical to TRBD2. This CDR3 comprises 16 residues. V was pared by 3 bases and J by 9 bases, with 7 bases of the junction left unmatched. Germline V lookup: CDR1 LNHDA, CDR2 SQIVND (reference sequence). The DNA of the CDR3 is TGTGCCAGTAGTATTCCCGGACTAGCGGGAGGCAGTGAGCAGTTCTTC. Its protein is CASSIPGLAGGSEQFF.

In its sample, this clonotype was seen many times. This chain connects TRBV13 to TRBJ1-2; D gene ambiguous. The ends were cut back, 1 base at V and 0 bases at J, with 3 bases in the middle. The CDR3 has 13 residues. Germline CDR1 is PRHDT and CDR2 is FYEKMQ (reference sequence). The chain's CDR3 is CASSLEANYGYTF. CDR3 DNA sequence: TGTGCCAGCAGCTTAGAGGCTAACTATGGCTACACCTTC.

This clonotype was counted ten times or more. V usage is TRBV10-2 and J usage is TRBJ1-6; a weak D match, TRBD1 (5 bases). The germline gives CDR1 WSHSY, CDR2 SAAADI. This CDR3 is 15 amino acids long. The germline V and J ends were trimmed by 2 bases and 12 bases, with 17 bases remaining between them. DNA for the CDR3: TGCGCCAGCAGTGAGATGGGGGTGTCCAGCCTACCCCTCCACTTT. This gives the protein CASSEMGVSSLPLHF.